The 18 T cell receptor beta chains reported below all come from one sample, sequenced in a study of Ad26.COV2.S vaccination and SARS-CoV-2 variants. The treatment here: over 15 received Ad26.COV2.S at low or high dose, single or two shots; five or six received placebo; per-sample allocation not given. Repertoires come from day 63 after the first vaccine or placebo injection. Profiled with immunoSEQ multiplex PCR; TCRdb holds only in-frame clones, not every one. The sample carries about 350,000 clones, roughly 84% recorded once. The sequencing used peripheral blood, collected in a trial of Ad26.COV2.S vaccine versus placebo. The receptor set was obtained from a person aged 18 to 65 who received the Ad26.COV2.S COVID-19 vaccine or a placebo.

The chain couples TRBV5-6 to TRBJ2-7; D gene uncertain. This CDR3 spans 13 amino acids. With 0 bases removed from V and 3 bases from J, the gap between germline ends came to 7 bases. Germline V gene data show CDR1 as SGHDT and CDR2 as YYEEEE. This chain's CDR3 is CASSLEADYEQYF. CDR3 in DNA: TGTGCCAGCAGCTTGGAGGCGGACTACGAGCAGTACTTC.

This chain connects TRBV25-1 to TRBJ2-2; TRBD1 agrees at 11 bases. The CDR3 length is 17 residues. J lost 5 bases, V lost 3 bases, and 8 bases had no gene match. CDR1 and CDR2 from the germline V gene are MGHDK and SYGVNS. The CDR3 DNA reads TGTGCCAGCAGTGAGGACAGGGGGCTAATTGGGACCGGGGAGCTGTTTTTT. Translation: CASSEDRGLIGTGELFF.

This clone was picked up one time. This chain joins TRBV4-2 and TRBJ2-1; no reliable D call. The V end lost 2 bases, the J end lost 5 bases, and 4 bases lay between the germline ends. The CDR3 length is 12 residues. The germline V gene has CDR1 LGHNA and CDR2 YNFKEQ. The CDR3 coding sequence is TGTGCCAGCAGCCAACCCAACAATGAGCAGTTCTTC. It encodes CASSQPNNEQFF.

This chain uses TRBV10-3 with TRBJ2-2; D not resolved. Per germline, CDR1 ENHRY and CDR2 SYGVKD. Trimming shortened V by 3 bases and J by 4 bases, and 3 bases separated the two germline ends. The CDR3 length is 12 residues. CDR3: CAISEGTGELFF. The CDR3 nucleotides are TGTGCCATCAGTGAAGGCACCGGGGAGCTGTTTTTT.

The DNA of the CDR3 is TGTGCCAGCAGCCAAGATCCAGACGGGGGCTCTGGGGCCAACGTCCTGACTTTC. Amino acids: CASSQDPDGGSGANVLTF. The chain has TRBV4-2 and TRBJ2-6, with TRBD2 as a possible D gene (6 bases). Germline CDR1 LGHNA, CDR2 YNFKEQ. Trimming shortened V by 0 bases and J by 0 bases, and 12 bases separated the two germline ends. The CDR3 sequence is 18 residues long.

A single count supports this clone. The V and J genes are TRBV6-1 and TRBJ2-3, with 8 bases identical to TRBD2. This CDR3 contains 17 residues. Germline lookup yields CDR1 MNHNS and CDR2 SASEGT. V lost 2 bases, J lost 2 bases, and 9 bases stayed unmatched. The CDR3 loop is CASSEWETSGFTDTQYF. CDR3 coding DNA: TGTGCCAGCAGTGAATGGGAAACTAGCGGTTTCACAGATACGCAGTATTTT.

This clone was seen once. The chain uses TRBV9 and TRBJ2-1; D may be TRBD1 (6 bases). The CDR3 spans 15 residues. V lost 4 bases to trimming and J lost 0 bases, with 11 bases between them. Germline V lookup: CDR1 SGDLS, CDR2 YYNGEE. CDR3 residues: CASSQGRSSYNEQFF. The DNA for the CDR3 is TGTGCCAGCAGCCAGGGGCGTAGCTCCTACAATGAGCAGTTCTTC.

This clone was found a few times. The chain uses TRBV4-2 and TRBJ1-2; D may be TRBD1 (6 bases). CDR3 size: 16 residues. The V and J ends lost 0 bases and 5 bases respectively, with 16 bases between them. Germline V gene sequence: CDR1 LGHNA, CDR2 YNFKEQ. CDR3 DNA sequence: TGTGCCAGCAGCCAAGAGGTAAACAGGGATTCTTATGGCTACACCTTC. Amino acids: CASSQEVNRDSYGYTF.

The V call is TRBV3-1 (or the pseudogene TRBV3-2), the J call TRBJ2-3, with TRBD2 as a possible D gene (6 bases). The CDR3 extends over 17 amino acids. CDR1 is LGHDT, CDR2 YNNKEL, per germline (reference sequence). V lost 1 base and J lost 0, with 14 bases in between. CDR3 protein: CASSQAGVPPSTDTQYF. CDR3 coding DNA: TGTGCCAGCAGCCAAGCGGGGGTGCCCCCTAGCACAGATACGCAGTATTTT.

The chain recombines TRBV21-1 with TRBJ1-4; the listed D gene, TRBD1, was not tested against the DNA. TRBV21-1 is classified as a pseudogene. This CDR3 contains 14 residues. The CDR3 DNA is TGTGCCAGCAGCACTGGGACAGGGGAGGAAAAACTGTTTTTT. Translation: CASSTGTGEEKLFF.

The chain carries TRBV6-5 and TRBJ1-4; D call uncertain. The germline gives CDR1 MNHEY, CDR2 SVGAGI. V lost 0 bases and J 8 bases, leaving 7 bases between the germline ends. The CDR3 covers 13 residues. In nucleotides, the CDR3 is TGTGCCAGCAGTTACTCGATTCGAGAAAAACTGTTTTTT. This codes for CASSYSIREKLFF.

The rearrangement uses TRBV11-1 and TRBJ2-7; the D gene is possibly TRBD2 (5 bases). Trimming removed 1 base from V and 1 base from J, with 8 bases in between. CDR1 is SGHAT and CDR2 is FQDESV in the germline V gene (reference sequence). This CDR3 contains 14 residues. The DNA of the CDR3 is TGTGCCAGCAGCTTAGGGGAGCGGTCCTACGAGCAGTACTTC. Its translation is CASSLGERSYEQYF.

The CDR3 protein is CASSRETQYF. CDR3 bases: TGTGCCAGCAGTAGGGAGACCCAGTACTTC. This chain links TRBV6-2 or TRBV6-3 with TRBJ2-5; D gene unclear. The CDR3 runs 10 residues. V was trimmed by 5 bases and J by 5 bases, leaving 3 bases between them. CDR1 and CDR2 (germline): MNHEY, SVGEGT.

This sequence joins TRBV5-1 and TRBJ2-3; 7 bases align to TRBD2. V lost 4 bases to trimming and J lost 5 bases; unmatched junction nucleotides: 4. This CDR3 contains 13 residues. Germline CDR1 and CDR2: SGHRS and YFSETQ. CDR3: CASSLGGRDTQYF. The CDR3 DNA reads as TGCGCCAGCAGCCTCGGGGGGAGAGATACGCAGTATTTT. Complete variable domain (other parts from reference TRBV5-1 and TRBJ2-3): KAGVTQTPRYLIKTRGQQVTLSCSPISGHRSVSWYQQTPGQGLQFLFEYFSETQRNKGNFPGRFSGRQFSNSRSEMNVSTLELGDSALYLCASSLGGRDTQYFGPGTRLTVL.

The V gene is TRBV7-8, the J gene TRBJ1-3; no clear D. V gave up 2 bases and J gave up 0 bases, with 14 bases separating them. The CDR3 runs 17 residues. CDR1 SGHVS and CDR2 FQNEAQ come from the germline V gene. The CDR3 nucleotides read TGTGCCAGCAGCTTATTTACGACCGTCCCCTCTGGAAACACCATATATTTT. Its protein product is CASSLFTTVPSGNTIYF. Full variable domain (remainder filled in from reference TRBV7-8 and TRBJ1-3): GAGVSQSPRYKVAKRGQDVALRCDPISGHVSLFWYQQALGQGPEFLTYFQNEAQLDKSGLPSDRFFAERPEGSVSTLKIQRTQQEDSAVYLCASSLFTTVPSGNTIYFGEGSWLTVV.

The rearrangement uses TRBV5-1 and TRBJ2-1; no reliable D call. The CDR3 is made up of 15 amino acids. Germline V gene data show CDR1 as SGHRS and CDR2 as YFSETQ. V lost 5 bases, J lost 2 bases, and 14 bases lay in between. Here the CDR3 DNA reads TGCGCCAGCAGTTCGAGGTCCCAAACCTACAATGAGCAGTTCTTC. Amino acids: CASSSRSQTYNEQFF.

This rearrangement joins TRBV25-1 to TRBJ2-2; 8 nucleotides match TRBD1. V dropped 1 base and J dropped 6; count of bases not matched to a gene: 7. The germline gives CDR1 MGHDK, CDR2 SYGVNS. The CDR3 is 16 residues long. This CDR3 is CASSESGQGAAGELFF. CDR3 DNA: TGTGCCAGCAGTGAATCGGGGCAGGGGGCGGCCGGGGAGCTGTTTTTT. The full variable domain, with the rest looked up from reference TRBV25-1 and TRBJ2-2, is EADIYQTPRYLVIGTGKKITLECSQTMGHDKMYWYQQDPGMELHLIHYSYGVNSTEKGDLSSESTVSRIRTEHFPLTLESARPSHTSQYLCASSESGQGAAGELFFGEGSRLTVL.

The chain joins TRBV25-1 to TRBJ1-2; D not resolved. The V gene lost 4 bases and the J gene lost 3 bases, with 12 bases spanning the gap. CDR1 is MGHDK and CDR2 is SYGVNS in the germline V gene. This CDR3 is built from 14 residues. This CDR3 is CASSGLRMDYGYTF. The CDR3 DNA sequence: TGTGCCAGCAGTGGGTTAAGGATGGACTATGGCTACACCTTC.